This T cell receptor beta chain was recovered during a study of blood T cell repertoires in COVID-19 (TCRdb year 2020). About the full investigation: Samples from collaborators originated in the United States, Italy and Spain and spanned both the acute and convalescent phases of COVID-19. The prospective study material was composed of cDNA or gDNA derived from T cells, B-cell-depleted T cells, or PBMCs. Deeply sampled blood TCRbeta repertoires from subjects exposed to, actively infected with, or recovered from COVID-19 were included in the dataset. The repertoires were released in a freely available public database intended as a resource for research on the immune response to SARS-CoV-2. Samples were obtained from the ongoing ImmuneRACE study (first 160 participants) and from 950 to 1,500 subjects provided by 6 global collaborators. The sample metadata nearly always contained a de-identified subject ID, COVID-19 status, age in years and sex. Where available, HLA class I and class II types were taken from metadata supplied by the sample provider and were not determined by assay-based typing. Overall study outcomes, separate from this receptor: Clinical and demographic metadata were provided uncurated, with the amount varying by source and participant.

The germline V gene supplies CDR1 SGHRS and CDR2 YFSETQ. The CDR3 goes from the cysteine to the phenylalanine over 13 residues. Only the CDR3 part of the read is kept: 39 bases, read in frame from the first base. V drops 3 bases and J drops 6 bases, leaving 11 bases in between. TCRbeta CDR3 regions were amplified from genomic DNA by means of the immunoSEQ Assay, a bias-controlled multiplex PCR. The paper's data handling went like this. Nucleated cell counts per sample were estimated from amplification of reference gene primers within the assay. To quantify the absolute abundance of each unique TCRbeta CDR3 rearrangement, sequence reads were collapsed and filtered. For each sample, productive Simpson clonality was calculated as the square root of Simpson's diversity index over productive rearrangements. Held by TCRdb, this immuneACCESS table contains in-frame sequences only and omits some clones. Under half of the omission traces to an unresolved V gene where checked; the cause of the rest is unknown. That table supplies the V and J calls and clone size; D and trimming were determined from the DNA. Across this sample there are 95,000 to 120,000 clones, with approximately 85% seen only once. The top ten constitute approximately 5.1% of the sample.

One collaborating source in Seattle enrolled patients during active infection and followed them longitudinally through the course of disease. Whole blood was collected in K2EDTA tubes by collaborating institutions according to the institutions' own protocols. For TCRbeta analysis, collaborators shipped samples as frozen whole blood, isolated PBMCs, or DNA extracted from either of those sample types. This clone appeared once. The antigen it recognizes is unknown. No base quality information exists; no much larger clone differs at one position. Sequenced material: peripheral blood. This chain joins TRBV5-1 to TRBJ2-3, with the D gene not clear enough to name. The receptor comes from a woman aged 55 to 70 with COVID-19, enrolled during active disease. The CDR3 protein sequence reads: CASSYPEVDTQYF. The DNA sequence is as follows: TGCGCCAGCAGCTACCCTGAGGTCGATACGCAGTATTTT. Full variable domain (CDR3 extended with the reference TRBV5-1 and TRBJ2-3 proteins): KAGVTQTPRYLIKTRGQQVTLSCSPISGHRSVSWYQQTPGQGLQFLFEYFSETQRNKGNFPGRFSGRQFSNSRSEMNVSTLELGDSALYLCASSYPEVDTQYFGPGTRLTVL.